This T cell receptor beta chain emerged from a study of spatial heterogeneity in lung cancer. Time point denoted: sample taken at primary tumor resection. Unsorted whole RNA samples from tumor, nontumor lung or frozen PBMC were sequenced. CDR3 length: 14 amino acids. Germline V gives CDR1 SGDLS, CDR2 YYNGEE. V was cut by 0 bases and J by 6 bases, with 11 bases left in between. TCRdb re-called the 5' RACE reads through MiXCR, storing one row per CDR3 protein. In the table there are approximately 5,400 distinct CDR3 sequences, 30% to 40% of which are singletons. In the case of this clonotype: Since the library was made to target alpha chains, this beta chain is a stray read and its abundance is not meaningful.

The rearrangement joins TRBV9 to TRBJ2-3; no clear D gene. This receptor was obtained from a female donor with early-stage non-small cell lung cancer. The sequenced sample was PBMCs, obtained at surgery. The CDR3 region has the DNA TGTGCCAGCAGCGTAGACAACCTGGGGGATACGCAGTATTTT. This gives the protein CASSVDNLGDTQYF.